This T cell receptor (beta chain) was captured by sequencing in a study of blood T cell repertoires in COVID-19. Study-level background: Spain, Italy and the United States supplied samples that represented acute and convalescent COVID-19.

Study members were between roughly 18 and 100 years old and lived in 24 US regions. Source study methods: By means of reference gene primer amplification, nucleated cell counts were estimated. Profiling relied on immunoSEQ multiplex PCR, and the TCRdb table lists in-frame clones only, not all of them. That table is the source of V, J and clone size, and D and trimming were worked out from the DNA. The sample yields approximately 360,000 clones, roughly four fifths seen once. The V gene's germline CDR1 is SGHRS and CDR2 YFSETQ. The CDR3 is 17 amino acids. V lost 0 bases and J lost 5, with 20 bases in between.

This receptor was taken from a woman between 45 and 60 years old who had recovered from COVID-19. The rearrangement uses TRBV5-1 and TRBJ2-5, with D possibly TRBD2 on 6 matching bases. The sequencing sample was made of PBMCs or T cells enriched from blood (not recorded which). CDR3 coding DNA: TGCGCCAGCAGCTTGGCCCCGTCGGGCGGGGCCGGGGAGACCCAGTACTTC. Its protein product is CASSLAPSGGAGETQYF.